This T cell receptor (beta chain) was captured by sequencing in a study of cytomegalovirus exposure and HLA in healthy donors. Study-wide findings and caveats: Cytomegalovirus status was reportedly diagnosed by the classifier with high sensitivity and specificity. TCR association rates varied by HLA locus in a later analysis, with DRB1 highest and HLA-C lowest.

The V segment lost 7 bases and the J segment 2 bases; nucleotides outside the gene matches: 8. The CDR3 has 14 amino acids. The germline V gene encodes CDR1 MDHEN and CDR2 SYDVKM. This PCR relied on a set of 60 Vbeta primers and 13 Jbeta primers. The protocol was immunoSEQ multiplex PCR, while the TCRdb copy is restricted to in-frame clones and leaves out a portion. The table lists 140,000 to 150,000 clones, roughly 78% of them singletons. Worth noting for this clone: Antigen unknown.

Sample: PBMCs. J is TRBJ2-7 and V is TRBV28, with 7 bases that match TRBD1. The source of this sequence is a female donor in good health and CMV-seronegative. The CDR3 loop is CASTPTGWTYEQYF. CDR3 sequence (DNA): TGTGCCAGCACCCCGACAGGGTGGACCTACGAGCAGTACTTC.